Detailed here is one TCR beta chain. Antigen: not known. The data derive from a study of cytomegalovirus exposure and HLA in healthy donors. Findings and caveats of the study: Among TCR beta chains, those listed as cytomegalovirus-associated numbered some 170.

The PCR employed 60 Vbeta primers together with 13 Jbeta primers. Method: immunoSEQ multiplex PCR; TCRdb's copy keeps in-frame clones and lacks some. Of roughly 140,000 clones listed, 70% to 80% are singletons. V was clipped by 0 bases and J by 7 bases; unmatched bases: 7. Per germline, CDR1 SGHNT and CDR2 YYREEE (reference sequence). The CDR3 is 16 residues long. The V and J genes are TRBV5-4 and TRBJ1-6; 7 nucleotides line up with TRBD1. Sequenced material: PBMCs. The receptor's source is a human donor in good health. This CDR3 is CASSLVTGTANSPLHF. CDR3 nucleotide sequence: TGTGCCAGCAGCTTGGTAACAGGGACAGCAAATTCACCCCTCCACTTT.